This T cell receptor beta chain was sequenced in a study of T-cell memory formation after mild COVID-19. The germline CDR1 and CDR2 sequences are LNHDA and SQIVND (reference sequence). The CDR3 is 17 amino acids. The V end was cut by 7 bases, the J end by 1 base, with 20 bases between. The table lists this clonotype with a few counts. A 5'RACE reaction primed in the constant segment made cDNA libraries of TCR alpha and TCR beta, and these carried sample barcodes and UMIs. TCRdb fed the 5' RACE reads into MiXCR, producing one record per CDR3 protein. The sample lists some 14,000 distinct CDR3 sequences; 12% were seen once.

The specimen sequenced was PBMCs or a T cell subset sorted from them (not recorded which). The chain recombines TRBV19 with TRBJ1-5; TRBD1 is a possible D gene (5 bases). This TCR was recovered from an adult woman who had mild COVID-19 (a few samples of this study predate the infection). Cell type and time point are not known. The CDR3 bases are TGTGCCAGTACCCTAGGGGTTGGTTCAGGGAGCAATCAGCCCCAGCATTTT. It encodes CASTLGVGSGSNQPQHF.